This T cell receptor (beta chain) was observed in a study of cytomegalovirus exposure and HLA in healthy donors (TCRdb year 2017). Concerning the study at large: An earlier analysis of about 560 of the donors reported roughly 300 Gb of sequence data and 117 million unique TCR beta sequences obtained from some 170 million T cells. The study aimed to test whether cataloging public T cell receptors could reveal signatures of past pathogen exposure. Alongside the repertoire data, information on donor age, sex, ethnicity and CMV serostatus was compiled. Of the approximately 370 genotyped donors, 65% to 90% were placed in the genetic ancestry cluster associated with self-reported Caucasian donors. The study profiled the T cell repertoires of 500 to 800 subjects by immunosequencing and related them to cytomegalovirus serostatus. All discovery cohort repertoires had been generated on a single sequencing platform. To decide whether each TCR beta V gene segment behaved as functional or pseudogenic, an earlier analysis of approximately 620 of the donors relied on high-throughput TCR beta sequencing. Besides the first cohort of roughly 640 subjects, a separate validation cohort made up of around 120 different subjects was used. In a later genetic analysis, genome-wide SNP genotypes for about three fifths of the roughly 670 donors were used, and that subset was treated as a discovery cohort. Rather than drawing on any new phenotypic data, the later analysis identified candidate immune exposures from TCR beta sequences and the way those sequences occurred across donors. Typing coverage differed by locus: A, B, C, DRB1 and DQB1 were typed in roughly 620-630 donors, DQA1 in about 500, DPA1 in nearly 610, and DPB1 in about 450. The study combined high-throughput TCR immunosequencing, statistical association of individual TCRs with disease status, and machine learning to predict cytomegalovirus infection status. Both class I and class II loci were covered by HLA typing, at four-digit resolution. An early release covering 550 to 650 HLA-typed donors comprised approximately 300 gigabases of sequencing data and 65 million to 100 million unique TCR sequences. Among almost 400 genotyped donors of the cohort, an average of roughly 240,000 unique TCR beta nucleotide sequences were sequenced per donor, approximately 20% of them non-productive. A later analysis re-examined previously published TCR beta repertoires from just over 650 donors and added high-resolution HLA genotyping to investigate patterns of TCR occurrence. A handful of DR-DQ haplotypes were handled as single units for association and clustering because linkage in the cohort was strong.

The receptor library was made with the immunoSEQ multiplex PCR assay. For the multiplex PCR, a mixture combining 60 forward primers for TCR Vbeta segments and 13 reverse primers for TCR Jbeta segments was used. The CDR3 region of rearranged TCR beta genes was amplified from genomic DNA with a multiplex PCR assay. The amplified TCR beta libraries were sequenced on the Illumina HiSeq System as 87-base-pair reads. Turning to the authors' computational methods: Across the 500 to 700 repertoires, a later analysis counted about 81 million unique TCR beta chains, roughly 11 million of which were shared by at least two donors. A nearest-neighbor algorithm error-corrected the raw reads and collapsed the reads into unique sequences, merging closely related sequences to remove PCR and sequencing errors. Alignment of CDR3 sequences to IMGT reference sequences was used to assign V, D and J gene segments. For a sequence to be retained, a match of at least six nucleotides to both a V gene segment and a J gene segment was required. Rearrangements were called productive when the CDR3 lacked stop codons and stayed in frame with V and J; all others were non-productive. Following IMGT convention, CDR3 was defined as the stretch from the second conserved V-encoded cysteine up to the conserved J-encoded phenylalanine. The earlier analysis of fewer than 700 of the donors excluded sequences that lacked an unambiguous match to a single V gene segment. In an earlier analysis of several hundred of the donors, a V segment was called functional when productive rearrangements were above 56.7%, and segregating when the standard deviation between donors exceeded 5%. To diagnose cytomegalovirus status from the catalog of TCR beta chain sequences, a statistical classification framework was built. A later analysis assigned V and J genes by comparing TCR nucleotide sequences with IMGT/GENE-DB human TR gene sequences. In a later analysis, CDR3 sequences and most-parsimonious VDJ recombination scenarios were assigned using the TCRdist pipeline. A later analysis defined each TCR beta chain by its CDR3 amino acid sequence plus V-gene family, and excluded reads lacking a unique V-gene family. To address suspected cross-contamination and a sequencing artifact, a later analysis removed 550 to 750 highly shared, low-generation-probability nucleotide sequences. For each public chain, a later analysis derived a clonal expansion index from normalized ranks of inferred template counts within each repertoire. A later analysis computed generation probabilities with a VDJ recombination model fitted to out-of-frame rearrangements, and checked the results against IGoR. Hypergeometric tests were used in a later analysis to score TCR-TCR, TCR-HLA and TCR-CMV co-occurrence, with a repertoire-size bias correction applied to the TCR pairs. In a later analysis, false discovery rates were estimated by permuting HLA or CMV assignments 20 times. A later analysis grouped co-occurring TCRs with DBSCAN, adding TCRdist sequence similarity when clustering within HLA-allele-positive subsets. Repertoires with fewer than 30,000 or more than 120,000 public chains, plus five repertoires with anomalous nucleotide sharing, were excluded from co-occurrence clustering. Sourced from immuneACCESS, this table was stored by TCRdb with only in-frame sequences that have V and J called. A share of the clones is absent; for the studies checked, an unresolved V gene accounts for under half, and the remainder has no known explanation. V and J calls and clone size are as listed in that table; D and trimming were resolved from the DNA. This sample gives roughly 150,000 clones in total; about 75% of them show up just once. The ten largest clonotypes hold 1.5% to 2% of the sample.

Worth noting for this clone: Its binding antigen is unknown. Nothing much larger sits one base from this clone, and base qualities are not available.

Ends trimmed: V by 0 bases, J by 9 bases; bases unmatched to a gene: 6. CDR1 and CDR2, per the germline V gene, are SGHDT and YYEEEE. CDR3 length: 14 amino acids, cysteine to phenylalanine. The kept DNA is CDR3 alone, 42 bases in frame from the first base. Study-wide findings and limitations: Some IMGT-functional V segments, including TRBV6-2 and TRBV6-3, could not be distinguished by the 87-base-pair reads and were therefore excluded. A later genetic analysis reported fewer N-insertions in productive TCRs among donors in an Asian-associated ancestry cluster than the roughly 690-donor mean. Linkage disequilibrium might explain the correlated functional status among segregating V segments, but an unknown experimental factor could not be ruled out. A further reported finding was that TCR beta sequences accurately predicted the HLA-A and HLA-B alleles for most subjects in the first cohort. CMV serostatus was the only immune exposure information available for the cohort. The authors suggested that the approach could potentially be extended to other disease states and immunological phenotypes. Because HLA typing was unavailable for some donors at each locus, only the typed subset was used in association tests. Some 16 rarely observed V segments, including chromosome 9 orphons, were excluded from the earlier analysis of just under 600 of the donors because counts were too low. A later genetic analysis associated a missense DCLRE1C variant with V-gene and J-gene trimming of TCR beta chains, and an independent cohort replicated the association. When HLA alleles, especially DR and DQ, strongly co-occurred, TCR associations were difficult to assign to individual alleles. A cluster of highly shared sequence variants was judged likely to be a technical artifact of the sequencing pipeline. The study gave a list of roughly 150 TCR beta chains associated with cytomegalovirus. While some public TCRs were present in many individuals, most TCR sequences turned up only very rarely across donors. In a later analysis, HLA-associated TCR beta chains showed more clonal expansion and lower generation probabilities than non-associated chains that were equally common. In a later analysis, TCR association rates were found to vary across HLA loci, with the most associated TCRs seen for DRB1 alleles and the fewest for HLA-C alleles. The cohort was sequenced for TCR beta chains only, and without alpha or paired-chain data the features that could be detected were limited. In both the original and validation cohorts, the classifier was reported to diagnose cytomegalovirus status with high specificity and sensitivity. A later analysis reported that several top co-occurrence clusters appeared linked to parvovirus B19, influenza, CMV and Epstein-Barr virus. Broadly in line with IMGT annotations, most TCR beta V segments showed up in productive rearrangements about 87% or about 30% of the time in an earlier analysis of a few hundred of the donors. At a false discovery rate of 0.05, a later analysis linked under 20,000 TCR beta sequences to specific HLA alleles. Presence/absence analyses assumed roughly uniform sequencing depth across donors, an assumption that may not hold. Most CMV-associated TCR beta chains appeared to be HLA-restricted in a later analysis, and the HLA associations seemed to be driven largely by CMV exposure. Three of the identified cytomegalovirus-associated TCR beta chains were confirmed in vitro to be specific for cytomegalovirus antigens.

The cohort comprised around 700 healthy bone marrow donors. Cohort members were all nominally healthy when sampled, although unrecorded immune exposures were likely present. The donor tested CMV seronegative and was one of the 352 seronegative cohort members. Each donor provided a peripheral blood sample, and peripheral blood mononuclear cells were used for TCR beta sequencing. The Qiagen DNeasy Blood Extraction Kit was used to extract genomic DNA from the blood cell samples. This clonotype was sampled from a woman aged 25 to 45 in good health and CMV-seronegative. The source material was PBMCs. The sequence is built from TRBV5-6 and TRBJ2-1; TRBD2 fits 7 bases in the junction. This receptor has the CDR3 CASSLGAGGGEQFF. The DNA is as follows: TGTGCCAGCAGCTTGGGGGCGGGCGGGGGTGAGCAGTTCTTC.